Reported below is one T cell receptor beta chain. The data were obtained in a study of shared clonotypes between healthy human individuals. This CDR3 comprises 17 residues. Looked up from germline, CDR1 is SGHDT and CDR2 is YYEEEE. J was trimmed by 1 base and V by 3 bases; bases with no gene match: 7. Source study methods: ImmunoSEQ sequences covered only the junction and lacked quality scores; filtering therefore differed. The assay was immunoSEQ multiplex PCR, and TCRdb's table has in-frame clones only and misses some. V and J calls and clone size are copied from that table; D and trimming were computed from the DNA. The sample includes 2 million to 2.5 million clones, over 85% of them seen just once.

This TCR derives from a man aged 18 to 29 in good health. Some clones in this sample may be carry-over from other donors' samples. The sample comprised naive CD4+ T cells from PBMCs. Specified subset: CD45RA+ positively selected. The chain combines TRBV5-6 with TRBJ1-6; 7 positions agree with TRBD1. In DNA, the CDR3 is TGTGCCAGCAGCTCGTTAGGACAGGCGTCCTATAATTCACCCCTCCACTTT. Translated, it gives CASSSLGQASYNSPLHF. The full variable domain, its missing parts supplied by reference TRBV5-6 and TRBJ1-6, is DAGVTQSPTHLIKTRGQQVTLRCSPKSGHDTVSWYQQALGQGPQFIFQYYEEEERQRGNFPDRFSGHQFPNYSSELNVNALLLGDSALYLCASSSLGQASYNSPLHFGNGTRLTVT.